The 9 T cell receptor beta chains presented below share a single source sample, sequenced in a study of Tregs in tolerant kidney transplant recipients. Data came from immunoSEQ multiplex PCR; TCRdb stores just in-frame clones and leaves some out. The table records about 18,000 clones, around four fifths of them present only once. Sample: Tregs from blood. The receptor source for this set is a human donor in good health.

This clone was counted between two and nine times. The CDR3 bases are TGTGCCAGCAGTTACGCGGGACAGACTTACAATGAGCAGTTCTTC. This sequence encodes CASSYAGQTYNEQFF. V is TRBV6-5 and J is TRBJ2-1; a possible D gene is TRBD1 (7 bases). Germline-derived CDR1 and CDR2 are MNHEY and SVGAGI. The length of the CDR3 is 15 residues. V was cut by 2 bases and J by 4 bases, with 12 bases left in between.

CDR3 bases: TGTGCCACCAGCAGAGCCGGGCCGGGGGGAGAGACCCAGTACTTC. As protein: CATSRAGPGGETQYF. The chain links TRBV15 to TRBJ2-5, with TRBD2 matching over 7 bases. Trimming removed 1 base from V and 4 bases from J; junction bases left unmatched: 6. The germline V gene encodes CDR1 LNHNV and CDR2 YYDKDF (reference sequence). This CDR3 is 15 amino acids long.

This chain joins TRBV7-8 and TRBJ2-6; D not certain. V lost 5 bases and J 5 bases, leaving 19 bases between the germline ends. The CDR3 extends over 17 amino acids. CDR1 and CDR2 from the germline V gene are SGHVS and FQNEAQ. CDR3 amino acids: CASSTKYPQSRANVLTF. The CDR3 DNA reads as TGTGCCAGCAGCACAAAATACCCACAAAGTCGGGCCAACGTCCTGACTTTC.

V usage is TRBV15 and J usage is TRBJ1-1, with D perhaps matching TRBD1 (5 bases). The CDR3 loop spans 15 amino acids. Germline V gives CDR1 LNHNV, CDR2 YYDKDF (reference sequence). Trimming pared 1 base from V and 1 base from J, leaving 10 bases between. The CDR3 sequence: CATSRVARANTEAFF. In nucleotides, the CDR3 is TGTGCCACCAGCAGAGTGGCCAGGGCGAACACTGAAGCTTTCTTT.

The genes are TRBV5-1 and TRBJ2-5; TRBD2 agrees at 8 bases. Trimming took 2 bases from V and 4 from J; bases not matched to a gene: 10. Germline V gene data show CDR1 as SGHRS and CDR2 as YFSETQ. The CDR3 spans 16 residues. CDR3 coding DNA: TGCGCCAGCAGCTTTGCGGGGACTAGATCGGCAGAGACCCAGTACTTC. Translated: CASSFAGTRSAETQYF.

As regards this clone: In the same sample, other DNA sequences code for this CDR3. J is TRBJ1-3 and V is TRBV5-4; maybe TRBD1 (6 bases). Germline V gives CDR1 SGHNT, CDR2 YYREEE (reference sequence). CDR3 length equals 14 residues. Deletions cut 6 bases from V and 3 bases from J, with 13 bases between. CDR3 sequence reads: CASKPGEYGNTIYF. The DNA of the CDR3 is TGTGCCAGCAAACCAGGGGAGTATGGAAACACCATATATTTT.

This sequence joins TRBV23-1 and TRBJ2-1, with D maybe TRBD1 (7 bases). TRBV23-1 counts as an open reading frame of uncertain function. This CDR3 spans 16 amino acids. V was pared by 0 bases and J by 9 bases, with 18 bases between. This chain's CDR3 is CASSQSEGASSPEQFF. Here the CDR3 DNA reads TGCGCCAGCAGTCAATCGGAGGGGGCTTCCTCTCCTGAGCAGTTCTTC.

The V and J genes are TRBV7-9 and TRBJ2-2; D call uncertain. This CDR3 contains 15 residues. Trimming cost V 4 bases and J 2 bases, with 11 bases left between them. Germline CDR1 and CDR2: SEHNR and FQNEAQ (reference sequence). In DNA, the CDR3 is TGTGCCAGCAGCTCCCGTGGTCTTAACACCGGGGAGCTGTTTTTT. Its translation: CASSSRGLNTGELFF.

This chain links TRBV5-1 with TRBJ1-6; D gene unclear. This CDR3 contains 16 residues. Trimming pared 1 base from V and 0 bases from J, leaving 8 bases between. CDR1 and CDR2 (germline): SGHRS, YFSETQ. The chain's CDR3 is CASSLRLSSYNSPLHF. CDR3 DNA sequence: TGCGCCAGCAGCTTGAGGCTGAGCTCCTATAATTCACCCCTCCACTTT.